This TCR beta chain was sequenced in a study of T-cell memory formation after mild COVID-19. Study-wide results and caveats: The authors left the SARS-CoV-2 specificity of second-wave clones peaking on day 37 unconfirmed.

TCRdb reprocessed the 5' RACE reads with MiXCR, giving one entry per CDR3 protein. The table includes some 40,000 distinct CDR3 sequences, over 5% detected once. This clonotype was counted many times. As yet, its antigen is unknown. V lost 7 bases, J lost 2 bases, and 7 bases stayed unmatched. Germline V gene sequence: CDR1 SQVTM, CDR2 ANQGSEA. CDR3 size: 14 residues. The chain recombines TRBV29-1 with TRBJ2-3; the match to TRBD1 covers 9 bases. The sequenced sample was PBMCs or a T cell subset sorted from them (not recorded which). The receptor's source is an adult who had mild COVID-19 (a few samples of this study predate the infection). Cell type and time point are not known. The CDR3 DNA is TGCAGCGGCGGACAGGGGCATACCACAGATACGCAGTATTTT. It codes for CSGGQGHTTDTQYF.